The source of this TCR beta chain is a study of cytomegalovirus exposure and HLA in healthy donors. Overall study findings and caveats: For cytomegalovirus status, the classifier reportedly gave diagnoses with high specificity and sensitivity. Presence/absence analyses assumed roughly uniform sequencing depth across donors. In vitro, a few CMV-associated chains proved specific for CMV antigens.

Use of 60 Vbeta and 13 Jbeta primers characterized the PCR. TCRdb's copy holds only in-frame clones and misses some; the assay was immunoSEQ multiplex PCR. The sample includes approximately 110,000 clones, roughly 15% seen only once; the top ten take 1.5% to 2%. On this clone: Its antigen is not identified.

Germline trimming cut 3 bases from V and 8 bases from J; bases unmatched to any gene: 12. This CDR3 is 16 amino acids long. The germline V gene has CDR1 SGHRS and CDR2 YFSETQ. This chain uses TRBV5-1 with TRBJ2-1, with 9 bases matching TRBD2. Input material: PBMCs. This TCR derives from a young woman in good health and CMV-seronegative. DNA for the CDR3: TGCGCCAGCAGCTGGAATGAGCGGGGGGCCATCCATGAGCAGTTCTTC. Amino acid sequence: CASSWNERGAIHEQFF.